This TCR beta chain originates from a study of cytomegalovirus exposure and HLA in healthy donors (dated by TCRdb to 2017 to 2019). At the level of the whole study: According to an earlier analysis of several hundred of the donors, roughly 180 million T cells yielded 117 million unique TCR beta sequences and 250 to 350 Gb of sequence data. The genetic ancestry cluster associated with self-reported Caucasian donors included around 76% of the 398 genotyped donors. Using immunosequencing, the study profiled T cell repertoires from 550 to 750 subjects and related those repertoires to cytomegalovirus serostatus. Among about 410 genotyped donors of the cohort, an average of approximately 200,000 unique TCR beta nucleotide sequences was sequenced per donor, of which 15% to 20% were non-productive. Typing coverage varied by locus: about 620-630 donors for A, B, C, DRB1 and DQB1; approximately 520 for DQA1; around 610 for DPA1; 450 to 480 for DPB1. Class I and class II HLA loci were covered by the typing at four-digit resolution. A separate validation cohort of 100 to 150 different subjects was used in addition to the 666-subject first cohort. Five DR-DQ haplotypes were treated as single units for association and clustering because of strong linkage in the cohort. The study aimed to test whether cataloging public T cell receptors could reveal signatures of past pathogen exposure. To predict cytomegalovirus infection status, the study brought together high-throughput TCR immunosequencing, statistical association of individual TCRs with disease status, and machine learning. Every repertoire in the discovery cohort had been generated on one and the same sequencing platform. Genome-wide SNP genotypes for about 60% of the roughly 670 donors were used in a later genetic analysis, which treated that subset as a discovery cohort. Roughly 310 gigabases of sequencing data and approximately 85 million unique TCR sequences were included in an early release covering about 700 HLA-typed donors. Rather than using new phenotypic data, the later analysis identified candidate immune exposures from TCR beta sequences and from how often those sequences occurred across donors. In an earlier analysis of roughly 600 of the donors, high-throughput TCR beta sequencing was used to judge whether each TCR beta V gene segment behaved as functional or pseudogenic. To study patterns of TCR occurrence, a later analysis re-analyzed previously published TCR beta repertoires from 666 donors and added high-resolution HLA genotyping. Donor age, sex, ethnicity and CMV serostatus were compiled alongside the repertoire data. General study outcomes and caveats: The authors suggested that the approach could potentially be extended to other disease states and immunological phenotypes. A later genetic analysis reported fewer N-insertions in productive TCRs among donors in an Asian-associated ancestry cluster than the roughly 700-donor mean. A group of highly shared sequence variants was considered likely to be a technical artifact of the sequencing pipeline. Across donors, most TCR sequences were observed very rarely, whereas some public TCRs were present in many individuals. According to a later analysis, TCR association rates differed among HLA loci, with DRB1 alleles showing the most associated TCRs and HLA-C alleles showing the fewest. According to a later analysis, parvovirus B19, influenza, CMV and Epstein-Barr virus appeared linked to several top co-occurrence clusters. A total of 150 to 200 TCR beta chains were listed by the study as associated with cytomegalovirus. In a later analysis, HLA-associated TCR beta chains were found to be more clonally expanded and to have lower generation probabilities than equally common non-associated chains. When HLA alleles, especially DR and DQ, strongly co-occurred, TCR associations were difficult to assign to individual alleles. Presence/absence analyses assumed roughly uniform sequencing depth across donors, an assumption that may not hold. In this cohort, only TCR beta chains were sequenced, and detectable features were limited by the absence of alpha or paired-chain data. A few of the identified cytomegalovirus-associated TCR beta chains were confirmed in vitro to be specific for cytomegalovirus antigens. CMV serostatus was the only immune exposure information available for the cohort. Some IMGT-functional V segments, including TRBV6-2 and TRBV6-3, could not be told apart with the 87-base-pair reads, so those segments were excluded. Correlated functional status among segregating V segments might be attributable to linkage disequilibrium, but an unknown experimental factor could not be ruled out. In an earlier analysis of about 600 of the donors, most TCR beta V segments appeared in productive rearrangements about 87% or about 30% of the time, broadly matching IMGT annotations. The earlier analysis of about 600 of the donors excluded approximately 15 rarely observed V segments, including chromosome 9 orphons, because counts were too low. A later genetic analysis associated a missense DCLRE1C variant with V-gene and J-gene trimming of TCR beta chains, and an independent cohort replicated the association. Cytomegalovirus status was reported to be diagnosed by the classifier with high specificity and sensitivity in both the original and validation cohorts. A further reported finding was that TCR beta sequences accurately predicted the HLA-A and HLA-B alleles for most subjects in the first cohort. According to a later analysis, most CMV-associated TCR beta chains appeared to be HLA-restricted, and the HLA associations seemed to be driven largely by CMV exposure. Because HLA typing was missing for some donors at each locus, association tests included only the typed subset. A later analysis associated some 17,000 TCR beta sequences with specific HLA alleles at a false discovery rate of 0.05.

The library was built by means of the immunoSEQ multiplex PCR assay. For the multiplex PCR, a mixture combining 60 forward primers for TCR Vbeta segments and 13 reverse primers for TCR Jbeta segments was used. Amplification of the CDR3 region of rearranged TCR beta genes was performed with a multiplex PCR assay on genomic DNA. The amplified TCR beta libraries were sequenced on the Illumina HiSeq System as 87-base-pair reads. From the authors' description of their analysis: A later analysis tallied 75 million to 85 million unique TCR beta chains across the approximately 670 repertoires, and about 10 million of those chains were shared by two or more donors. To remove PCR and sequencing errors, raw reads were error-corrected and collapsed into unique sequences using a nearest-neighbor algorithm that merged closely related sequences. CDR3 sequences were aligned to IMGT reference sequences to assign V, D and J gene segments. For a sequence to be retained, at least a six-nucleotide match to both a V gene segment and a J gene segment was required. Rearrangements were classified as productive when the CDR3 lacked stop codons and remained in frame with V and J, and all other rearrangements were classified as non-productive. Following IMGT convention, CDR3 was defined as the stretch from the second conserved V-encoded cysteine to the conserved J-encoded phenylalanine. The earlier analysis of 587 of the donors excluded any sequence lacking an unambiguous match to a single V gene segment. In an earlier analysis of some 590 of the donors, a V segment was called functional when productive rearrangements were above 56.7%, and segregating when the standard deviation between donors exceeded 5%. A statistical classification framework was built for diagnosing cytomegalovirus status from the catalog of TCR beta chain sequences. V and J gene assignment, in a later analysis, came from comparing TCR nucleotide sequences with IMGT/GENE-DB human TR gene sequences. A later analysis assigned CDR3 sequences and most-parsimonious VDJ recombination scenarios with the TCRdist pipeline. In a later analysis, each TCR beta chain was defined by its CDR3 amino acid sequence together with its V-gene family, and reads without a unique V-gene family were excluded. As a way to deal with suspected cross-contamination and a sequencing artifact, a later analysis dropped over 550 nucleotide sequences that were highly shared and had low generation probability. In a later analysis, a clonal expansion index for each public chain was calculated from normalized within-repertoire ranks of inferred template counts. Generation probabilities in a later analysis came from a VDJ recombination model fitted to out-of-frame rearrangements, and those results were checked against IGoR. In a later analysis, hypergeometric tests were used to score TCR-TCR, TCR-HLA and TCR-CMV co-occurrence, with a repertoire-size bias correction applied to TCR pairs. False discovery rates were estimated in a later analysis by permuting HLA or CMV assignments 20 times. In a later analysis, co-occurring TCRs were grouped using DBSCAN, with TCRdist sequence similarity added in when clustering inside HLA-allele-positive subsets. Repertoires with fewer than 30,000 or more than 120,000 public chains were left out of co-occurrence clustering, as were five repertoires with anomalous nucleotide sharing. The table was pulled from immuneACCESS by TCRdb, which kept in-frame rearrangements only. Such tables lose some clones; where checked, under half of the loss comes from unresolved V genes, and the rest has no known cause. The V and J calls and clone size are taken from that table; D and trimming were inferred from the DNA. Across this sample there are more than 150,000 clones, with about 82% seen only once. 1% of the sample is held by the ten biggest clonotypes.

Concerning this clone: The clone's antigen remains unknown. No per-base quality is available; no much larger clone lies one base away.

The cohort comprised 710 or so healthy bone marrow donors. At the time of sampling, all cohort members were nominally healthy, though unrecorded immune exposures were likely present. The donor tested CMV seropositive, placing the donor among the approximately 290 seropositive members of the cohort. A peripheral blood sample was collected from each donor, and TCR beta sequencing was performed on peripheral blood mononuclear cells. The Qiagen DNeasy Blood Extraction Kit was used to extract genomic DNA from the blood cell samples. V loses 6 bases, J loses 5 bases, and the germline ends lie 19 bases apart. Spanning cysteine to phenylalanine, the CDR3 consists of 15 amino acids. The retained sequence is limited to the CDR3, 45 bases, with the frame set at the first base. CDR1 and CDR2, per the germline V gene, are SNHLY and FYNNEI.

The chain was built from TRBV2 and TRBJ1-1; possibly the D gene is TRBD1, per 5 matching bases. The sequenced sample was PBMCs. The receptor comes from a woman between 50 and 59 years old in good health and CMV-seropositive. The CDR3 loop reads CASRKEGRDLTEAFF. The DNA reads TGTGCCAGCAGGAAGGAGGGCAGGGATTTGACTGAAGCTTTCTTT.